This T cell receptor (beta chain) is from a study of T-cell reconstitution after alpha-beta-depleted transplantation in children. General study results and limits: Several hundred expanded graft clones reportedly gave rise to the alpha-beta T cells present about two months after transplant. T cells produced anew were the main source of T-cell counts and diversity one year after transplant.

TCRbeta library preparation incorporated unique molecular identifiers. MiXCR, applied by TCRdb to the PCR reads, yields one record per CDR3 protein. The sample contains about 510,000 distinct CDR3 sequences, roughly 11% of which appear only once. A word on this clonotype: Antigen: not known.

V trimming: 3 bases; J trimming: 0 bases; junction bases outside the gene matches: 4. CDR3 length: 15 amino acids. CDR1 is SGHTA, CDR2 FQGNSA, per germline. This rearrangement joins TRBV7-2 to TRBJ2-5, with 7 bases fitting TRBD2. The clonotype comes from a female patient younger than 10 who had a stem cell transplant for aplastic anemia, so the T cells may come from the graft donor. Sequenced here: PBMCs, mostly from graft donor cells, sampled 180 days after TCRalphabeta/CD19-depleted stem cell transplant. In nucleotides, the CDR3 is TGTGCCAGCAGCTTCGCGGGAGACCACCAAGAGACCCAGTACTTC. Its translation is CASSFAGDHQETQYF. Full variable domain (remainder filled in from reference TRBV7-2 and TRBJ2-5): GAGVSQSPSNKVTEKGKDVELRCDPISGHTALYWYRQSLGQGLEFLIYFQGNSAPDKSGLPSDRFSAERTGGSVSTLTIQRTQQEDSAVYLCASSFAGDHQETQYFGPGTRLLVL.